This TCR beta chain derives from a study of control samples from healthy donors and cancer patients (dated by TCRdb to between 2020 and 2021). Counted from cysteine to phenylalanine, this CDR3 has 14 amino acids. The only DNA kept is the CDR3, 42 bases in frame from the first base. Taken from the germline V gene (reference sequence), the CDR1 and CDR2 loops are LNHDA and SQIVND. Deletion took 5 bases off V and 0 bases off J, with a span of 8 bases between the germline ends. Libraries were built with the immunoSEQ multiplex PCR assay. TCRdb carries this immuneACCESS record with in-frame sequences only. Its versions omit some clonotypes, under half of them owing to an unresolved V gene in the studies checked, with the rest unexplained. This sample gives fewer than 200,000 clones in total; approximately 92% of them show up just once. The ten largest account for about 1.5% of the sample. Turning to this clone: The target of this receptor is not known. No qualities accompany the bases; no much larger clone lies one base away.

Rearrangement joined TRBV19 to TRBJ1-5; too little of a D gene remains to name it. This clonotype was obtained from a man aged 18 to 35 in good health. The material sequenced was blood. The CDR3 protein is CASSRPFSNQPQHF. The DNA sequence follows: TGTGCCAGTAGTCGGCCCTTTAGCAATCAGCCCCAGCATTTT.